Only a few counts were recorded for the clone carrying this TCR beta chain. Its specificity is unknown. This CDR3 region has 17 residues. Per germline, CDR1 MNHEY and CDR2 SMNVEV (reference sequence). J gave up 5 bases and V 6 bases, and 16 bases lay outside the gene matches. Each donor's blood draw was 8.5 to 10 milliliters of peripheral blood. This entry is derived from a study of blood T cells in healthy people across ages. Study-wide results and limits: Roughly linear age-related decline in beta diversity appeared, significant by age 40. Compared with aged donors, long-lived donors showed fewer expanded clones, suggesting selection.

The authors ran a second PCR of roughly 6 to 12 cycles using a sample-barcoded 5' primer and a J-beta primer mix. With 12 random nucleotides, a template-switch adaptor tagged each individual cDNA molecule. TCRdb analysed the 5' RACE reads with MiXCR anew, one entry per CDR3 protein. The sample yields about 1.4 million distinct CDR3 sequences, approximately 59% seen once. Sequenced sample: blood. The chain couples TRBV27 to TRBJ2-7; 10 positions match TRBD1. The sequence was obtained from a young man in good health. The CDR3 region has the DNA TGTGCCAGCAGCCCCATAACGACAGGGGGCGCGTCGGACGAGCAGTACTTC. Amino acids: CASSPITTGGASDEQYF.